These T cell receptor beta chains were read from a single sample in a study of PD-1 blockade in mismatch repair-deficient tumors. Method: immunoSEQ multiplex PCR; TCRdb's copy keeps in-frame clones and lacks some. This table holds roughly 14,000 clones, about 88% found once. For these receptors, no antigen is known. The sample here was cells cultured in vitro, taken from a patient treated with pembrolizumab. Receptors were obtained from an adult with mismatch repair-deficient cancer. The CDR3 runs from the conserved cysteine through the conserved F or W. Fields, in order: J gene, CDR3 length, D gene, clone size, V gene, CDR3 protein, CDR3 DNA. D genes are given only for firm matches. Clone size is given for some rows only: seen once, a few or many times, or a class if the clone is expanded.

>TRBJ1-6|15|TRBD1|.|TRBV30
CAWSVSGTGKSPLHF
TGTGCCTGGAGTGTATCTGGGACAGGGAAATCACCCCTCCACTTT
>TRBJ1-4|16|.|once|TRBV27
CASSDRTSLFNEKLFF
TGTGCCAGCAGTGACCGGACATCCTTGTTTAATGAAAAACTGTTTTTT
>TRBJ2-7|14|TRBD2|.|TRBV5-1
CASSLARGTYEQYF
TGCGCCAGCAGCTTGGCGCGGGGGACCTACGAGCAGTACTTC
>TRBJ2-3|15|.|.|TRBV9
CASRPPGSSEDTQYF
TGTGCCAGCAGACCCCCGGGGAGTTCGGAAGATACGCAGTATTTT
>TRBJ2-2|14|.|.|TRBV21-1
CASSKGTYTGELFF
TGTGCCAGCAGCAAAGGGACTTACACCGGGGAGCTGTTTTTT
>TRBJ2-7|14|.|.|TRBV9
CASTTGSGGYEQYF
TGTGCCAGCACAACTGGGAGCGGCGGCTACGAGCAGTACTTC
>TRBJ1-2|14|.|.|TRBV2
CASSDPMRDYGYTF
TGTGCCAGCAGTGACCCTATGAGGGACTATGGCTACACCTTC
>TRBJ1-1|14|TRBD1|.|TRBV5-8
CASSSWGTGSGAFF
TGTGCCAGCAGCTCGTGGGGGACAGGGTCTGGAGCTTTCTTT
>TRBJ1-1|14|.|.|TRBV6-6
CASRRQVPNTEAFF
TGTGCCAGCAGACGACAGGTACCGAACACTGAAGCTTTCTTT
>TRBJ2-2|14|TRBD1|.|TRBV28
CASSEQGLTGELFF
TGTGCCAGCAGTGAACAGGGGTTAACCGGGGAGCTGTTTTTT
>TRBJ1-2|12|.|.|TRBV29-1
CSVEGAAPGYTF
TGCAGCGTTGAAGGGGCAGCCCCGGGCTACACCTTC
>TRBJ2-7|14|.|.|TRBV28
CASRMTSPNYEQYF
TGTGCCAGCAGAATGACTAGTCCTAACTACGAGCAGTACTTC
>TRBJ2-5|15|TRBD2|.|TRBV5-5
CASRDSGTSFETQYF
TGTGCCAGCAGAGATTCCGGGACTAGTTTCGAGACCCAGTACTTC
>TRBJ1-2|14|.|.|TRBV28
CASSLITGSYGYTF
TGTGCCAGCAGTTTAATTACGGGAAGCTATGGCTACACCTTC
>TRBJ1-5|15|.|.|TRBV7-8
CASSFLEYSNQPQHF
TGTGCCAGCAGCTTTTTAGAATATAGCAATCAGCCCCAGCATTTT